These 19 T cell receptor beta chains share one sample of origin, sequenced in a study of regulatory T cells in long-lasting Graves disease. Combining iRepertoire HTBI primers with Arm-PCR of CDR3 regions, the authors built TCR beta libraries. Using its own MiXCR run on the multiplex PCR reads, TCRdb lists one record per CDR3 protein. This table holds around 400,000 distinct CDR3 sequences, 23% found once. Documented time point: persistent/refractory GD, antithyroid drugs over 5 years with positive TRAb. RNA isolated from PBMCs was used to make the TCR library. The sample in question was peripheral blood mononuclear cells (PBMCs), obtained when the disease was refractory, from a patient treated with antithyroid drugs. These TCRs come from a female donor with Graves disease.

This clonotype was recorded a few times. The chain recombines TRBV5-1 with TRBJ2-7; TRBD2 is a possible D gene (6 bases). V lost 0 bases, J lost 0 bases, and 10 bases lay in between. The germline gives CDR1 SGHRS, CDR2 YFSETQ. The CDR3 is 15 amino acids. The DNA of the CDR3 is TGCGCCAGCAGCTTGGCGGGAGCTAGCTCCTACGAGCAGTACTTC. This gives the protein CASSLAGASSYEQYF.

This sequence joins TRBV28 and TRBJ2-2; 7 bases map to TRBD2. Germline V gene lookup returns CDR1 MDHEN and CDR2 SYDVKM. The CDR3 totals 14 residues. J lost 10 bases, V lost 8 bases, and 13 bases had no gene match. The CDR3 here is CASGEGGPASELFF. The CDR3 bases are TGTGCCAGCGGGGAGGGAGGGCCTGCTTCGGAGCTGTTTTTT. The full variable domain, rest sourced from reference TRBV28 and TRBJ2-2, is DVKVTQSSRYLVKRTGEKVFLECVQDMDHENMFWYRQDPGLGLRLIYFSYDVKMKEKGDIPEGYSVSREKKERFSLILESASTNQTSMYLCASGEGGPASELFFGEGSRLTVL.

The sample holds a few counts of this clonotype. The chain carries TRBV7-9 and TRBJ2-7, with TRBD2 identical over 10 bases. Germline V gene lookup returns CDR1 SEHNR and CDR2 FQNEAQ (reference sequence). This CDR3 is built from 15 residues. V lost 3 bases, J lost 3 bases, and 5 bases stayed unmatched. The CDR3 coding sequence is TGTGCCAGCAGCTTCCAGCGGGAGGGCCGCTACGAGCAGTACTTC. It encodes CASSFQREGRYEQYF.

The J gene is TRBJ2-3, the V gene TRBV7-3, with D perhaps matching TRBD2 (6 bases). The CDR3 runs to 15 residues. V dropped 2 bases and J dropped 1 base, with 10 bases sitting between them. CDR1 SGHTA and CDR2 FQGTGA come from the germline V gene. The CDR3 region has the DNA TGTGCCAGCAGCTTATTGGGGGGAGGCACAGATACGCAGTATTTT. Translated, it gives CASSLLGGGTDTQYF.

This clonotype was recorded many times. The chain uses TRBV28 and TRBJ2-6, with D possibly TRBD2 on 5 matching bases. Germline-derived CDR1 and CDR2 are MDHEN and SYDVKM. The CDR3 runs 16 residues. The V gene lost 6 bases and the J gene lost 0 bases, with 12 bases spanning the gap. CDR3 amino acids: CASSLIRGSGANVLTF. The CDR3 coding sequence is TGTGCCAGCAGCTTGATTCGGGGCTCTGGGGCCAACGTCCTGACTTTC.

There are a few counts of this clonotype. The chain combines TRBV7-9 with TRBJ1-1; D is perhaps TRBD1 (5 bases). There are 15 residues in the CDR3. Germline CDR1 is SEHNR and CDR2 is FQNEAQ (reference sequence). The CDR3 DNA sequence: TGTGCTACATCGGCAGGGAGGGGAATAGGCACTGAAGCTTTCTTT. Translation gives CATSAGRGIGTEAFF.

This clonotype has a count of ten or more. The chain is built from TRBV7-2 and TRBJ2-7; D unclear. V shed 5 bases and J shed 3 bases, with 11 bases lying between them. This CDR3 is 13 amino acids long. Per the germline V gene, CDR1 is SGHTA and CDR2 is FQGNSA. CDR3 sequence: CASSPDGYYEQYF. As DNA, the CDR3 is TGTGCCAGCAGCCCGGACGGTTACTACGAGCAGTACTTC.

This chain uses TRBV6-9 with TRBJ1-1; 8 bases are shared with TRBD1. The CDR3 is 13 amino acids. Germline trimming cut 3 bases from V and 9 bases from J; bases unmatched to any gene: 6. Germline CDR1 and CDR2: MNHGY and SVAAGI. The CDR3 sequence is CASSYQDRGKAFF. CDR3 sequence (DNA): TGTGCCAGCAGTTACCAAGACAGGGGCAAAGCTTTCTTT.

V gene TRBV24-1 combines with J gene TRBJ1-5; 11 bases match TRBD1. V lost 3 bases, J lost 3 bases, and 3 bases stayed unmatched. Per the germline V gene, CDR1 is KGHDR and CDR2 is SFDVKD. This CDR3 has 16 residues. The CDR3 protein is CATSDRDRGNNQPQHF. For the CDR3, the DNA is TGTGCCACCAGTGATCGGGACAGGGGGAACAATCAGCCCCAGCATTTT.

This clonotype has at least ten counts. The CDR3 DNA reads TGTGCCAGCAGCGAACGGACATTTTCAGGCTACACCTTC. Translated: CASSERTFSGYTF. The chain employs TRBV7-2 and TRBJ1-2, with a tentative D call TRBD1 (5 bases). Germline CDR1 SGHTA, CDR2 FQGNSA. Trimming pared 5 bases from V and 8 bases from J, leaving 15 bases between. The CDR3 has 13 amino acids.

This clonotype was seen ten or more times. The chain combines TRBV2 with TRBJ2-5, with D perhaps TRBD2 (6 bases). This CDR3 has 14 amino acids. CDR1 is SNHLY, CDR2 FYNNEI, per germline. The V gene lost 8 bases and the J gene lost 5 bases, with 18 bases spanning the gap. The CDR3 DNA reads TGTGCCAGCCCCGGGACTCTCGACGGGGAGACCCAGTACTTC. Its translation: CASPGTLDGETQYF.

There are a few counts of this clonotype. The V gene is TRBV2, the J gene TRBJ2-3, with 9 bases lining up with TRBD1. CDR1 SNHLY and CDR2 FYNNEI come from the germline V gene. The trim removed 4 bases at V and 4 bases at J, leaving 9 bases unmatched. The CDR3 sequence is 16 residues long. The CDR3: CASSGQGGLPSDTQYF. CDR3 coding DNA: TGTGCCAGCAGTGGACAGGGGGGACTGCCATCAGATACGCAGTATTTT.

The chain links TRBV2 to TRBJ1-4; D perhaps matches TRBD1 (5 bases). V gave up 2 bases and J gave up 10 bases, with 17 bases separating them. Germline-derived CDR1 and CDR2 are SNHLY and FYNNEI. The CDR3 is 15 amino acids. The CDR3 DNA reads TGTGCCAGCAGTGAATCAGCAGGGCCCCAGGGAAAACTGTTTTTT. Amino acids: CASSESAGPQGKLFF. Full variable domain (remainder filled in from reference TRBV2 and TRBJ1-4): EPEVTQTPSHQVTQMGQEVILRCVPISNHLYFYWYRQILGQKVEFLVSFYNNEISEKSEIFDDQFSVERPDGSNFTLKIRSTKLEDSAMYFCASSESAGPQGKLFFGSGTQLSVL.

The chain joins TRBV29-1 to TRBJ2-3; TRBD2 might be the D (5 bases). Germline lookup yields CDR1 SQVTM and CDR2 ANQGSEA. The CDR3 loop spans 14 amino acids. Trimming pared 3 bases from V and 2 bases from J, leaving 12 bases between. The CDR3 region is CSVDNLDFTDTQYF. CDR3 nucleotides: TGCAGCGTTGACAACCTGGACTTCACAGATACGCAGTATTTT.

The CDR3 DNA reads TGTGCCAGCAGCTTAACTAGCGGGGGTAACTACGAGCAGTACTTC. Translation: CASSLTSGGNYEQYF. The chain carries TRBV7-2 and TRBJ2-7; the match to TRBD2 covers 11 bases. Germline V gene data show CDR1 as SGHTA and CDR2 as FQGNSA. With 2 bases clipped from V and 3 bases from J, the junction kept 3 bases outside the gene matches. The length of the CDR3 is 15 residues.

This clonotype was seen only a few times. V gene TRBV4-2 combines with J gene TRBJ1-2; 9 nucleotides match TRBD1. CDR3 length equals 16 residues. The V and J ends lost 1 base and 3 bases, in that order; junction bases with no gene match: 6. Per the germline V gene, CDR1 is LGHNA and CDR2 is YNFKEQ. The CDR3 DNA sequence: TGTGCCAGCAGCCAAGGGACAGGGGAGAGGGACTATGGCTACACCTTC. Its translation: CASSQGTGERDYGYTF.

The chain has TRBV6-1 and TRBJ1-6, with a weak D call TRBD1 (6 bases). Germline loops: CDR1 MNHNS, CDR2 SASEGT. The V gene lost 5 bases and the J gene lost 9 bases, with 8 bases spanning the gap. CDR3 length: 12 residues. CDR3 sequence: CASSRTASPLHF. The CDR3 nucleotides read TGTGCCAGCAGTAGGACAGCTTCACCCCTCCACTTT.

There are many counts of this clonotype. An end of the junction differs from the germline gene, which may be a read error. The chain joins TRBV2 to TRBJ2-7; TRBD1 matches at 9 bases. CDR3 length: 15 amino acids. Germline assignment: CDR1 SNHLY and CDR2 FYNNEI. CDR3 residues: CASKQSGTGSDPGQF. The CDR3 DNA reads TGTGCCAGCAAACAATCCGGGACAGGGTCAGACCCTGGGCAATTC.

The table lists this clonotype with a few counts. The V call is TRBV6-1, the J call TRBJ1-1; TRBD1 is a possible D gene (6 bases). Germline V CDR1 and CDR2: MNHNS, SASEGT. V gave up 6 bases and J gave up 0 bases, with 14 bases separating them. The CDR3 sequence is 15 residues long. CDR3 residues: CASRLRGGLNTEAFF. Here the CDR3 DNA reads TGTGCCAGCAGACTACGAGGGGGTCTGAACACTGAAGCTTTCTTT.